The clone carrying this T cell receptor (beta chain) was seen only a few times. Antigen unknown. The data stem from a study of response to subunit inactivated influenza vaccine. The study's findings and limits: There was a suggestion from the authors that each seasonal influenza vaccination recruits few new T cells.

Using its own MiXCR run on the RT-PCR reads, TCRdb lists one record per CDR3 protein. Here the sample spans about 650,000 distinct CDR3 sequences, approximately 14% being singletons. Germline assignment: CDR1 SGHTA and CDR2 FQGNSA. V shed 5 bases and J 10 bases; nucleotides not matched to a gene: 10. CDR3 length: 14 amino acids. The TCR sequence derives from a man in his forties or fifties who received an inactivated influenza vaccine. The V and J genes are TRBV7-2 and TRBJ2-1, with 8 nucleotides matching TRBD1. The sequences come from PBMCs from blood, collected approximately 15 days before vaccination. The CDR3, as DNA: TGTGCCAGCAGCCAGGACAGGGACGTAGGGGAGCAGTTCTTC. This encodes CASSQDRDVGEQFF.